This entry lists 29 T cell receptor beta chains sequenced from one sample in a study of blood T cell repertoires in COVID-19. Measured with immunoSEQ multiplex PCR; TCRdb has only the in-frame clones, and not every one. Of some 330,000 clones detected, around four fifths appear once; the ten largest clones hold about 4.8%. What was sequenced was PBMCs or T cells enriched from blood (not recorded which). The receptors shown here come from a woman aged 45 to 65 who had recovered from COVID-19.

The chain uses TRBV4-1 and TRBJ2-3; the match to TRBD2 covers 7 bases. V trimming: 1 base; J trimming: 4 bases; junction bases outside the gene matches: 8. CDR1 MGHRA and CDR2 YSYEKL come from the germline V gene. This CDR3 is 16 amino acids long. The CDR3 DNA sequence: TGCGCCAGCAGCCAAGGCCTGGCGGGAGTTGCAGATACGCAGTATTTT. This translates into CASSQGLAGVADTQYF.

DNA for the CDR3: TGTGCCAGTAGCCGAGACAGGGCTCAAAACTATGGCTACACCTTC. Encoded protein: CASSRDRAQNYGYTF. The chain is built from TRBV19 and TRBJ1-2; TRBD1 matches 7 bases. The CDR3 loop spans 15 amino acids. Germline CDR1 is LNHDA and CDR2 is SQIVND (reference sequence). After removal of 6 bases from V and 2 bases from J, the junction contained 9 bases not matched to a gene.

The chain employs TRBV9 and TRBJ2-5; 8 bases match TRBD1. V lost 3 bases, J lost 5 bases, and 3 bases stayed unmatched. Germline V gene data show CDR1 as SGDLS and CDR2 as YYNGEE. CDR3 size: 13 residues. CDR3 in amino acids: CASSGHRGETQYF. Written as DNA, the CDR3 is TGTGCCAGCAGCGGGCACAGGGGGGAGACCCAGTACTTC.

This chain connects TRBV18 to TRBJ1-3; D not certain. From germline, CDR1 is KGHSH and CDR2 LQKENI. V gave up 4 bases and J gave up 2 bases, with 12 bases separating them. The CDR3 spans 15 residues. The CDR3 protein is CASSLDIVPGNTIYF. CDR3 nucleotide sequence: TGTGCCAGCTCACTTGACATCGTCCCTGGAAACACCATATATTTT.

The genes are TRBV10-3 and TRBJ1-6; 7 nucleotides line up with TRBD1. V lost 6 bases, J lost 8 bases, and 7 bases stayed unmatched. The CDR3 spans 14 residues. CDR1 and CDR2 (germline): ENHRY, SYGVKD. For the CDR3, the DNA is TGTGCCATCAGAGACCGGGACAGAGATTCACCCCTCCACTTT. Its translation: CAIRDRDRDSPLHF.

The chain is built from TRBV27 and TRBJ2-3, with a weak D call TRBD1 (5 bases). Trimming stripped 3 bases from V and 0 bases from J, with 16 bases between. Germline CDR1 reads MNHEY; CDR2 reads SMNVEV (reference sequence). This CDR3 spans 17 amino acids. DNA of the CDR3: TGTGCCAGCAGTTTGCAGGGTTTTCGCCAAAGCACAGATACGCAGTATTTT. This gives the protein CASSLQGFRQSTDTQYF.

V usage is TRBV4-1 and J usage is TRBJ1-4; 9 bases agree with TRBD1. This CDR3 has 14 residues. The junction had 3 bases not matched to a gene; V was cut back by 2 bases and J by 8 bases. The germline V gene encodes CDR1 MGHRA and CDR2 YSYEKL. CDR3 DNA: TGCGCCAGCAGCCAACCGGGGACAGGGGAAAAACTGTTTTTT. Translated: CASSQPGTGEKLFF.

This chain connects TRBV30 to TRBJ1-4; tentative D call: TRBD1 (6 bases). This CDR3 is built from 16 residues. Trimming removed 6 bases at V and 0 bases at J, with 17 bases between. The germline CDR1 and CDR2 sequences are GTSNPN and SVGIG (reference sequence). The CDR3 here is CACARGGRATNEKLFF. In DNA, the CDR3 is TGTGCCTGCGCGAGGGGGGGGAGAGCAACTAATGAAAAACTGTTTTTT. The whole variable domain, remainder taken from reference TRBV30 and TRBJ1-4, is SQTIHQWPATLVQPVGSPLSLECTVEGTSNPNLYWYRQAAGRGLQLLFYSVGIGQISSEVPQNLSASRPQDRQFILSSKKLLLSDSGFYLCACARGGRATNEKLFFGSGTQLSVL.

This clone came up a few times. The rearrangement joins TRBV10-2 to TRBJ1-1, with 9 bases aligning to TRBD1. J gave up 4 bases and V 5 bases, and 17 bases lay outside the gene matches. The CDR3 length is 18 residues. The germline V gene encodes CDR1 WSHSY and CDR2 SAAADI. CDR3 sequence: CASSLSATGGWDGTEAFF. Here the CDR3 DNA reads TGCGCCAGCAGTCTCTCTGCTACAGGGGGCTGGGACGGCACTGAAGCTTTCTTT.

V gene TRBV18 combines with J gene TRBJ2-2; D may be TRBD2 (5 bases). The CDR3 runs 14 residues. Trimming left V 4 bases short and J 7 bases short, with 13 bases between. Germline V CDR1 and CDR2: KGHSH, LQKENI. Here the CDR3 DNA reads TGTGCCAGCTCACTGTCCAGTGGAGGCGGGGAGCTGTTTTTT. Protein: CASSLSSGGGELFF.

This chain joins TRBV11-3 and TRBJ1-1; 9 bases are shared with TRBD1. Germline V lookup: CDR1 SGHNT, CDR2 YENEEA. CDR3 size: 15 residues. The trim removed 5 bases at V and 4 bases at J, leaving 8 bases unmatched. The CDR3 DNA reads TGTGCCAGCAGCCTAGTCCCGGGACAGGGCACTGAAGCTTTCTTT. This gives the protein CASSLVPGQGTEAFF.

Notes on this clone: Other DNA variants within this sample encode the same CDR3. CDR3 protein: CASSPGGNQPQHF. The CDR3 nucleotides are TGTGCCAGCAGCCCCGGGGGAAATCAGCCCCAGCATTTT. The V call is TRBV7-2, the J call TRBJ1-5, with D maybe TRBD1 (5 bases). The CDR3 is made up of 13 amino acids. Germline V gene lookup returns CDR1 SGHTA and CDR2 FQGNSA. The germline V and J ends were trimmed by 5 bases and 4 bases, with 9 bases remaining between them.

J is TRBJ2-2 and V is TRBV6-5, with 8 positions matching TRBD2. V dropped 4 bases and J dropped 0; count of bases not matched to a gene: 1. CDR1 and CDR2 (germline): MNHEY, SVGAGI. This CDR3 spans 15 amino acids. Written as DNA, the CDR3 is TGTGCCAGCAGTTTGGGACTAGCGAACACCGGGGAGCTGTTTTTT. Amino acids: CASSLGLANTGELFF.

The CDR3 loop reads CASSYSSGSGELFF. DNA of the CDR3: TGTGCCAGCAGTTACTCCTCCGGGTCCGGGGAGCTGTTTTTT. The chain joins TRBV6-5 to TRBJ2-2; the D is unclear. The CDR3 runs 14 residues. V lost 0 bases to trimming and J lost 6 bases, with 8 bases between them. Germline CDR1 MNHEY, CDR2 SVGAGI.

The rearrangement uses TRBV4-1 and TRBJ1-2, with unresolved D. The V gene lost 0 bases and the J gene lost 0 bases, with 11 bases spanning the gap. The CDR3 runs to 16 residues. Germline assignment: CDR1 MGHRA and CDR2 YSYEKL. The chain's CDR3 is CASSQDSWGANYGYTF. The CDR3, as DNA: TGCGCCAGCAGCCAAGATTCGTGGGGAGCTAACTATGGCTACACCTTC.

The rearrangement links TRBV6-5 to TRBJ1-5; 7 bases align to TRBD1. Germline V gene lookup returns CDR1 MNHEY and CDR2 SVGAGI. The V segment lost 6 bases and the J segment 6 bases; nucleotides outside the gene matches: 8. CDR3 size: 14 residues. CDR3 DNA sequence: TGTGCCAGCAGGCAGACAGGGCTCCCTCAGCCCCAGCATTTT. Encoded protein: CASRQTGLPQPQHF.

CDR3 in amino acids: CASSPRSLNTGELFF. The CDR3 bases are TGTGCCAGCAGCCCCCGGTCACTGAACACCGGGGAGCTGTTTTTT. The chain combines TRBV7-2 with TRBJ2-2; the D is unclear. CDR1 is SGHTA and CDR2 is FQGNSA in the germline V gene. This CDR3 region has 15 residues. The germline V and J ends were trimmed by 5 bases and 1 base, with 11 bases remaining between them.

The chain has TRBV3-1 (or the pseudogene TRBV3-2) and TRBJ2-7, with 10 nucleotides matching TRBD2. The V gene's germline CDR1 is LGHDT and CDR2 YNNKEL (reference sequence). This CDR3 has 18 amino acids. The V segment lost 1 base and the J segment 1 base; nucleotides outside the gene matches: 10. The CDR3 DNA sequence: TGTGCCAGCAGCCAAGTTGGGGGGATAGCGGGAGGTTCCTACGAGCAGTACTTC. This sequence encodes CASSQVGGIAGGSYEQYF.

This clone came up a few times. This chain links TRBV18 with TRBJ2-7; 7 positions agree with TRBD1. CDR3 length equals 15 residues. Trimming at V came to 6 bases and at J to 3 bases, leaving 11 bases not matched to a gene. Germline CDR1 reads KGHSH; CDR2 reads LQKENI. The CDR3 protein is CASSPLAGTVYEQYF. The CDR3 nucleotides are TGTGCCAGCTCTCCCCTCGCCGGGACAGTCTACGAGCAGTACTTC.

The chain links TRBV10-3 to TRBJ2-1, with D possibly TRBD2 on 6 matching bases. From germline, CDR1 is ENHRY and CDR2 SYGVKD. The CDR3 length is 12 residues. V gave up 10 bases and J gave up 7 bases, with 14 bases separating them. DNA for the CDR3: TGTGCCACCGACTCCGGGAGAAATGAGCAGTTCTTC. Its protein is CATDSGRNEQFF.

This clone showed up just a few times. The CDR3 nucleotides read TGTGCCAGCAGTTTACTAGTTTCCTACAATGAGCAGTTCTTC. Amino acids: CASSLLVSYNEQFF. V gene TRBV27 combines with J gene TRBJ2-1; D is ambiguous. The germline CDR1 and CDR2 sequences are MNHEY and SMNVEV (reference sequence). The CDR3 consists of 14 residues. V lost 2 bases and J 1 base, leaving 6 bases between the germline ends.

This rearrangement joins TRBV2 to TRBJ2-7, with TRBD2 as a possible D gene (5 bases). CDR1 is SNHLY and CDR2 is FYNNEI in the germline V gene. Trimming took 7 bases from V and 3 from J, leaving 19 bases between them. This CDR3 has 15 residues. CDR3 amino acids: CASKSGSAVIYEQYF. For the CDR3, the DNA is TGTGCCAGCAAATCCGGTAGCGCCGTTATCTACGAGCAGTACTTC.

The chain couples TRBV30 to TRBJ1-5; the D gene is possibly TRBD1 (5 bases). CDR3 length: 14 amino acids. The germline V and J ends were trimmed by 0 bases and 2 bases, with 8 bases remaining between them. Germline V CDR1 and CDR2: GTSNPN, SVGIG (reference sequence). The CDR3 region has the DNA TGTGCCTGGAGTGTGGCCAGGGGCAATCAGCCCCAGCATTTT. Translating it yields CAWSVARGNQPQHF.

J is TRBJ1-1 and V is TRBV5-4; D might be TRBD1 (5 bases). Trimming stripped 0 bases from V and 4 bases from J, with 10 bases between. Per germline, CDR1 SGHNT and CDR2 YYREEE (reference sequence). This CDR3 spans 14 amino acids. CDR3 DNA: TGTGCCAGCAGCTTGGCAGGGTCGGCCACTGAAGCTTTCTTT. Translating gives CASSLAGSATEAFF.

The chain couples TRBV18 to TRBJ1-3; D is undetermined. The V gene's germline CDR1 is KGHSH and CDR2 LQKENI. This CDR3 has 16 amino acids. V lost 3 bases and J 0 bases, leaving 12 bases between the germline ends. CDR3 nucleotides: TGTGCCAGCTCACCCCTCCACGGAGACTCTGGAAACACCATATATTTT. Amino acids: CASSPLHGDSGNTIYF.

This chain uses TRBV29-1 with TRBJ1-2, with D possibly matching TRBD1 (5 bases). The germline V and J ends were trimmed by 5 bases and 4 bases, with 14 bases remaining between them. The length of the CDR3 is 13 residues. CDR1 is SQVTM and CDR2 is ANQGSEA in the germline V gene. CDR3 DNA sequence: TGCAGCGTTCGGGACTCACTTTTCTATGGCTACACCTTC. This sequence encodes CSVRDSLFYGYTF.

This clone was recorded many times. V and J are TRBV7-9 and TRBJ2-1, with D possibly being TRBD2 (6 bases). V lost 7 bases and J lost 8, with 15 bases in between. Germline V CDR1 and CDR2: SEHNR, FQNEAQ (reference sequence). This CDR3 is 13 amino acids long. CDR3 sequence (DNA): TGTGCCAGCACCCTCCGGGGCGGGGATGAGCAGTTCTTC. It is translated as CASTLRGGDEQFF.

This chain uses TRBV30 with TRBJ2-2, with a weak D call TRBD2 (6 bases). Germline assignment: CDR1 GTSNPN and CDR2 SVGIG (reference sequence). The CDR3 totals 15 residues. V dropped 3 bases and J dropped 0 bases, with 11 bases sitting between them. The DNA for the CDR3 is TGTGCCTGGAGCTGGGGGGAATCGAACACCGGGGAGCTGTTTTTT. Residues: CAWSWGESNTGELFF.

The chain links TRBV2 to TRBJ2-7; TRBD1 agrees at 9 bases. CDR3 length: 13 amino acids. Trimming removed 9 bases from V and 6 bases from J; junction bases left unmatched: 9. The germline CDR1 and CDR2 sequences are SNHLY and FYNNEI. The CDR3 nucleotides are TGTGCCAGTCTGGGACAGGGACGCCTCGAGCAGTACTTC. Protein product: CASLGQGRLEQYF.